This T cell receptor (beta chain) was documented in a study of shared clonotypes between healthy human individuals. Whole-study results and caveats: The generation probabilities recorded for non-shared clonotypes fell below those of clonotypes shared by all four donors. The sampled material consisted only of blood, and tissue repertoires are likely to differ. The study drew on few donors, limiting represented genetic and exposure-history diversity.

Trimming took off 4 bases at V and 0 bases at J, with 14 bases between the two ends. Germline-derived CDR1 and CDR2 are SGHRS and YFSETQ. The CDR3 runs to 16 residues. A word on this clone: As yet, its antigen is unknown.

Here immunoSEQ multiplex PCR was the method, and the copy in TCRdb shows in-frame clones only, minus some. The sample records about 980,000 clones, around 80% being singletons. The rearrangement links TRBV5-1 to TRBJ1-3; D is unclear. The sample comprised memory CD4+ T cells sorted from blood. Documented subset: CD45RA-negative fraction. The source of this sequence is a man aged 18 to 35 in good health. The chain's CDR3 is CASSEGSTSSGNTIYF. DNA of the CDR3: TGCGCCAGCAGCGAAGGGTCTACGAGCTCTGGAAACACCATATATTTT.